Listed below are T cell receptor beta chains from one sample, sequenced in a study of blood T cells in healthy people across ages. TCRdb re-analysed the 5' RACE reads in MiXCR, keeping a single row per CDR3 protein. The sample contains hundreds of thousands of distinct CDR3 sequences, around two fifths of which appear only once. The sample comprised blood. The source of these receptors is a man aged 55 to 70 in good health. Each CDR3 is given with its conserved first and last residue. The order of the fields is J gene, clone size, D gene, V gene, CDR3 DNA, CDR3 protein. D genes are given only for firm matches. Clone size is not always given. Where it is, it says once, few, many or a class for expanded clones.

TRBJ1-2 | few | - | TRBV10-3 | TGTGCCATCGCGCTAGGGACATACTATGGCTACACCTTC | CAIALGTYYGYTF
TRBJ2-1 | - | - | TRBV9 | TGTGCCAGCAGCCCCTCGTTTGGGGGGCCCTCCTACAATGAGCAGTTCTTC | CASSPSFGGPSYNEQFF
TRBJ2-7 | few | TRBD2 | TRBV27 | TGTGCCAGCAGTTTATCGGCAGGGACTAGCGGCGAGCAGTACTTC | CASSLSAGTSGEQYF
TRBJ2-1 | many | - | TRBV29-1 | TGCAGCGTAGGGATGAGGAATGAGCAGTTCTTC | CSVGMRNEQFF
TRBJ2-4 | - | - | TRBV19 | TGTGCCAGTAGTATCGGGTTGGCCAAAAACATTCAGTACTTC | CASSIGLAKNIQYF
TRBJ1-1 | - | - | TRBV7-2 | TGTGCCAGCAGCCCCGGCCCAGGGGAGGACACTGAAGCTTTCTTT | CASSPGPGEDTEAFF
TRBJ1-6 | once | TRBD1 | TRBV15 | TGTGCCACCAGCTCACCCCCTCTAGGGACAGGGGTTTCACCCCTCCACTTT | CATSSPPLGTGVSPLHF
TRBJ2-5 | - | TRBD1 | TRBV6-1 | TGTGCCAGCAGTGAGACAGGGGGAGCGAAGACCCAGTACTTC | CASSETGGAKTQYF
TRBJ2-3 | - | - | TRBV5-1 | TGCGCCAGCAGCTTGGCCCCGGGTTCAGATACGCAGTATTTT | CASSLAPGSDTQYF
TRBJ2-7 | many | - | TRBV6-5 | TGTGCCAGCAGTCCGACAGAGACATACGAGCAGTACTTC | CASSPTETYEQYF
TRBJ2-4 | - | - | TRBV6-2/TRBV6-3 | TGTGCCAGCAGTTACTCGAGTGACATTCAGTACTTC | CASSYSSDIQYF
TRBJ2-6 | - | TRBD1 | TRBV27 | TGTGCCAGCAGTTTCAAGCCTGGACAGGGGGCGAAAGGGGCCAACGTCCTGACTTTC | CASSFKPGQGAKGANVLTF
TRBJ1-3 | - | - | TRBV7-9 | TGTGCCAGCAGCCGAACACAGGTGATCTCTGGAAACACCATATATTTT | CASSRTQVISGNTIYF
TRBJ2-1 | - | - | TRBV6-2/TRBV6-3 | TGTGCCAGCAGTTACGGGGGGGCGTACGATGAGCAGTTCTTC | CASSYGGAYDEQFF
TRBJ2-5 | few | - | TRBV14 | TGTGCCAGCAGCCATGAGGGTTGGAGCTACCAAGAGACCCAGTACTTC | CASSHEGWSYQETQYF
TRBJ2-3 | few | - | TRBV29-1 | TGCAGCGTTGAAGATGGGACACACACAGATACGCAGTATTTT | CSVEDGTHTDTQYF
TRBJ1-1 | few | - | TRBV4-1 | TGCGCCAGCAGCCATGGGTCGGCCAATAGGAAGAACACTGAAGCTTTCTTT | CASSHGSANRKNTEAFF
TRBJ1-2 | few | - | TRBV6-1 | TGTGCCAGCAGACCTGGGCAGGAGGTATATGGCTACACCTTC | CASRPGQEVYGYTF
TRBJ1-1 | few | - | TRBV5-1 | TGCGCCAGCAGCTTGGTAGGCGGGGATTTTTCTGAAGCTTTCTTT | CASSLVGGDFSEAFF
TRBJ2-3 | few | TRBD2 | TRBV20-1 | TGCAGTGCAAAGTTACTAGCGGGCCGCACAGATACGCAGTATTTT | CSAKLLAGRTDTQYF
TRBJ1-4 | - | - | TRBV9 | TGTGCCAGCAGCGTAGGGGACGGAAATGAAAAACTGTTTTTT | CASSVGDGNEKLFF
TRBJ1-5 | few | - | TRBV11-2 | TGTGCCAGCAGCTTAGGGGCAGCCATTGTCGGGAGCAATCAGCCCCAGCATTTT | CASSLGAAIVGSNQPQHF
TRBJ1-2 | - | - | TRBV6-5 | TGTGCCAGCAGACGGGCAGGAGGGAGCTATGGCTACACCTTC | CASRRAGGSYGYTF
TRBJ1-4 | - | - | TRBV7-2 | TGTGCCAGCAGCCCCGGGTCCCTGGGGGAAAAACTGTTTTTT | CASSPGSLGEKLFF
TRBJ2-5 | once | TRBD2 | TRBV2 | TGTGCCAGCAGTCTTGAGGCGGCTAGCGGGAATAAAGAGACCCAGTACTTC | CASSLEAASGNKETQYF
TRBJ2-5 | - | TRBD2 | TRBV12-3/TRBV12-4 | TGTGCCAGCAGGGGAGCGGGGGGCCGCAATGAGCAGTACTTC | CASRGAGGRNEQYF
TRBJ2-5 | - | - | TRBV10-3 | TGTGCCAGCAGTTATCGGGCAGGGGACGAGACCCAGTACTTC | CASSYRAGDETQYF
TRBJ1-2 | - | - | TRBV4-3 | TGCGCCGGCAGCCAATTGCTGCAGGGTTCTGAGGGCTACACCTTC | CAGSQLLQGSEGYTF
TRBJ1-6 | few | - | TRBV6-6 | TGTGCCAGCACCCCCAGGGGTTCAAATTCACCCCTCCACTTT | CASTPRGSNSPLHF
TRBJ1-2 | few | - | TRBV2 | TGTGCCAGCAGTGAAGGATGGGGAAGCTATGGCTACACCTTC | CASSEGWGSYGYTF
TRBJ1-1 | - | - | TRBV29-1 | TGCAGCGTTGAACAGAGGAACACTGAAGCTTTCTTT | CSVEQRNTEAFF
TRBJ2-1 | - | TRBD2 | TRBV7-9 | TGTGCCAGCAGCGGGACTAGCGGGGGACACAATGAGCAGTTCTTC | CASSGTSGGHNEQFF
TRBJ1-5 | few | - | TRBV20-1 | TGCAGTGCTATTAGGGGTCCCAATCAGCCCCAGCATTTT | CSAIRGPNQPQHF
TRBJ2-3 | - | TRBD1 | TRBV2 | TGTGCCAGCATGTCGGGGAACAGGGGTTGGACAGATACGCAGTATTTT | CASMSGNRGWTDTQYF
TRBJ1-1 | - | - | TRBV6-6 | TGTGCCAGCAGTGACGGGGGAGGGAACACTGAAGCTTTCTTT | CASSDGGGNTEAFF
TRBJ2-3 | few | - | TRBV10-3 | TGTGCCATCAGTGCGGGACTCCTAAGCACAGATACGCAGTATTTT | CAISAGLLSTDTQYF
TRBJ2-3 | few | - | TRBV20-1 | TGCAGTGCTAGAGATCAAACGGTGGATACGCAGTATTTT | CSARDQTVDTQYF
TRBJ2-5 | - | - | TRBV4-3 | TGCGCCAGCAGCCAAGCTCCGGACGGCGGGGAGACCCAGTACTTC | CASSQAPDGGETQYF
TRBJ2-7 | - | TRBD2 | TRBV5-1 | TGCGCCAGCAGCTTTGTGGGGGGGATCTCCTACGAGCAGTACTTC | CASSFVGGISYEQYF
TRBJ1-2 | - | - | TRBV7-2 | TGTGCCAGCAGTCCGGGACCGGAGAGGGGTGGCTACACCTTC | CASSPGPERGGYTF
TRBJ1-1 | few | - | TRBV7-3 | TGTGCCAGCAGCTTAAGCACCGCAGGGAGCACTGAAGCTTTCTTT | CASSLSTAGSTEAFF